This TCR beta chain came from a study of blood T cell repertoires in COVID-19 (dated by TCRdb to the early 2020s). About the full investigation: Samples covering the acute and convalescent phases of COVID-19 were provided by collaborators in the United States, Italy and Spain. The material from the prospective study consisted of cDNA or gDNA derived from T cells, B-cell-depleted T cells, or PBMCs. Subjects who had been exposed to COVID-19, were actively infected with it, or had recovered from it provided the deeply sampled blood TCRbeta repertoires that made up the dataset. A freely available public database, intended as a resource for researchers studying the immune response to SARS-CoV-2, is where the repertoires were released. Samples came from the ongoing ImmuneRACE study (first 160 participants) plus 1,254 subjects from 6 global collaborators. A de-identified subject ID, COVID-19 status, age in years and sex were almost always included in the sample metadata. HLA class I and class II types, where available, came from metadata supplied by the sample provider rather than from assay-based typing.

TCRbeta CDR3 regions were amplified from genomic DNA using the immunoSEQ Assay, a bias-controlled multiplex PCR. The paper's data handling went like this. Within the assay, amplification of reference gene primers was used to estimate how many nucleated cells each sample contained. To quantify the absolute abundance of each unique TCRbeta CDR3 rearrangement, sequence reads were collapsed and filtered. For each sample, productive Simpson clonality was calculated by taking the square root of Simpson's diversity index across productive rearrangements. TCRdb took this table from immuneACCESS and kept in-frame rearrangements with V and J called. Such tables lack part of the clones; where checked against another copy, unresolved V genes explain under half of the gap, and the rest is unexplained. V and J calls and clone size are given by that table; D and trimming were obtained from the DNA. The sample data list about 260,000 clones, and roughly nine tenths of these were observed just once. The ten biggest clones cover 2.4% of the sample.

What the authors observed across the whole study: Clinical and demographic metadata were provided uncurated, with the amount varying by source and participant.

Worth noting for this clone: Its antigen remains undetermined. The record has no base qualities; no much larger clone is one base away.

The germline V gene (reference sequence) supplies CDR1 MNHEY and CDR2 SMNVEV. Trimming accounts for 5 bases at V and 5 bases at J, while the number of junction bases matched to no gene is 9. The CDR3, from cysteine to phenylalanine, totals 17 residues. This entry keeps only the CDR3 DNA: 51 bases, framed from base 1. Participants in the prospective study were aged roughly 18 to 90 years, lived in 24 United States geographic areas, and enrolled through a virtual design. In the prospective study, participants were assigned to cohorts based on the clinical history participants reported in a screening survey and a study questionnaire. For ImmuneRACE Cohort 3, a participant was defined as recovered based on two consecutive negative NP/OP PCR tests, clearance by a healthcare professional, or resolution of symptoms. In the prospective study, whole blood, serum and a nasopharyngeal or oropharyngeal swab were collected from each participant by mobile phlebotomists. Participants in the prospective study had the option to provide additional blood draws and questionnaires over a roughly 2-month period. Prospective study blood samples were shipped either frozen or at room temperature before DNA extraction.

Specimen: PBMCs or T cells enriched from blood (not recorded which). The chain is encoded by TRBV27 joined to TRBJ2-2; 12 central bases correspond to TRBD2. The clonotype was recovered from a woman aged 18-29 years who had recovered from COVID-19. The bases read TGTGCCAGCAGTACTACTAGCGGGGGGTGGGGAACCGGGGAGCTGTTTTTT. Its product reads: CASSTTSGGWGTGELFF.